This T cell receptor beta chain originates from a study of shared clonotypes between healthy human individuals (dated by TCRdb to about 2020). Turning to the overall study: A couple of women and a few men aged 18 to 49 years were included in the cohort. For each donor, CD4 naive and CD4 memory were each run on three plates, CD8 naive on two plates, and CD8 memory on one plate. Blood TCR repertoires of five healthy adults were deeply sequenced to estimate repertoire size and the extent of clonotype sharing between individuals. To increase sequencing depth and limit assay-specific biases, different laboratories used diverse techniques to prepare libraries and sequence TCR repertoires. Each donor's leukapheresis produced roughly between roughly 0.85 and 9.5 billion PBMCs.

Overall results and qualifications from the work: The small number of donors limited the genetic and exposure-history diversity represented. Pairwise subsampling indicated that sequencing depth was expected to affect the degree of clonotype sharing among donors. Compared with non-shared clonotypes, the clonotypes found in all four sorted-subset donors had higher generation probabilities. Sharing across a few donors was observed for approximately 4.6% of naive CD4, 3.5% of naive CD8, around 2.5% of memory CD4, and less than 0.45% of memory CD8 clonotypes. Sampling was restricted to blood, and TCR repertoires in tissues likely differ from the TCR repertoires found in blood. Incomplete sequencing was indicated by rarefaction of sorted-subset datasets, despite the large sequencing depth. Naive subsets generally had larger estimated clonotype richness than memory subsets.

As regards this clone: No cognate antigen has been identified for it. It has no much larger one-base neighbor in the sample; base qualities were not kept. Other DNA variants within this sample encode the same CDR3.

CD8 naive samples consisted of CD45RO-negative cells that were positively selected for CCR7, yielding a CD45RA+CCR7+ population without TemRA cells. Donors were healthy HIV-negative adults with no recently reported acute infections or vaccinations. Only Caucasian adults living in Nashville, Tennessee, USA were represented among the donors. Blood was obtained by leukapheresis, after which PBMCs were separated by Ficoll-Histopaque density gradient centrifugation and cryopreserved in liquid nitrogen vapor phase. Analytical flow cytometry was used to check the purity and quantity of each magnetically sorted T cell population. Genomic DNA was isolated from each sorted fraction and quantified by UV absorbance on a Nanodrop 2000c. Using the deep immunoSEQ assay, multiplex PCR amplified TCR CDR3 regions from genomic DNA. Extracted genomic DNA from each cell subset was spread evenly across all wells of several immunoSEQ 96-well plates, with each plate serving as a replicate. Each replicate PCR for sorted subsets received about 220 ng genomic DNA, equal to around 32,000 T cell genomes. Purified libraries were quantified with a Qubit 3.0 fluorometer, sized on a Bioanalyzer 2100, and re-quantified with the KAPA Library Quantification kit. Every immunoSEQ 96-well plate was sequenced on a separate single-read 150-cycle Illumina NextSeq 550 flow cell. The authors' pipeline ran thus. Because only junctional sequences without quality scores were contained in the immunoSEQ output, filtering matching that applied to full-length reads could not be performed. To assign V/J genes and CDR3, sequences were annotated against IMGT germline references using PyIR, a Python wrapper for IgBLAST v1.9. Reads with weak V/J assignments (E-value above 1e-6), missing CDR3, stop codons, out-of-frame junctions, or ambiguous translated residues were removed. V3J clonotypes were defined as sequences sharing an identical inferred V gene, J gene, and CDR3 amino acid sequence. Percentage overlap between repertoires was computed as shared unique clonotypes divided by the size of the smaller repertoire. Three approaches were used to assess repertoire richness: RTK rarefaction, the Chao1 estimator, and Recon v2.1 estimates of unobserved clonotypes. Generation probabilities were computed with OLGA for all TCRbeta clonotypes obtained by the gDNA method from a few donors. TCRdb holds this immuneACCESS table with in-frame rearrangements only. Some clones are missing; in checked studies, unresolved V genes explain under half, and the rest has no known cause. That table furnishes V, J and clone size, whereas the DNA furnished D and trimming. The sample yields about 2.2 million clones; 80% to 95% were counted once. The ten largest clonotypes hold more than 1.5% of the sample.

The TCR was taken from a man between 18 and 35 years old in good health. Some clones in this sample may be carry-over from other donors' samples. Material: naive CD8+ T cells from PBMCs. Taken with the paper, the label for cell subset or site translates to: CD45RA+CCR7+.

Read as DNA, the sequence is TGTGCCAGTAGTATTTATCTGAACACTGAAGCTTTCTTT. Translated, it gives CASSIYLNTEAFF. The sequence is built from TRBV19 and TRBJ1-1; no D gene call is confident. The CDR3 goes from the cysteine to the phenylalanine over 13 residues. Only the CDR3 DNA stays, 39 bases, in frame from base 1. The germline V gene (reference sequence) gives CDR1 as LNHDA and CDR2 as SQIVND. Trimming at the junction amounts to 3 bases on V and 0 bases on J, and the germline ends lie 5 bases apart.